A selection of T cell receptor beta chains follows, all from one sample in a study of shared clonotypes between healthy human individuals. Measured with immunoSEQ multiplex PCR; TCRdb has only the in-frame clones, and not every one. The table shows a few hundred thousand clones, with 95% to 98% occurring only once. Sequencing was carried out using naive CD4+ T cells sorted from blood. Receptor source: a woman under 40 in good health. Each CDR3 is given with its conserved first and last residue. D genes are given only for firm matches. Clone size is not always given. Where it is, it says once, few, many or a class for expanded clones.

V gene,clone size,D gene,J gene,CDR3 DNA,CDR3 protein
TRBV18,-,TRBD1,TRBJ1-5,TGTGCCAGCTCACCAACAGGGGGGGGACTCAATCAGCCCCAGCATTTT,CASSPTGGGLNQPQHF
TRBV6-4,-,-,TRBJ2-3,TGTGCCAGCAGTGAGAGGGCAGCGACAGATACGCAGTATTTT,CASSERAATDTQYF
TRBV4-1,-,-,TRBJ2-2,TGCGCCAGCAGTCCCCGGGGAGCGAACACCGGGGAGCTGTTTTTT,CASSPRGANTGELFF
TRBV10-3,-,-,TRBJ2-3,TGTGCCATCAGTCCTATTGAGCGGAAAAGCACAGATACGCAGTATTTT,CAISPIERKSTDTQYF
TRBV12-5,-,TRBD1,TRBJ2-1,TGTGCTAGTGGTTTGCGGGGACAGGTTTACAATGAGCAGTTCTTC,CASGLRGQVYNEQFF
TRBV28,-,-,TRBJ1-1,TGTGCCAGCAGTTCAACAAGGACTGAAGCTTTCTTT,CASSSTRTEAFF
TRBV10-2,-,-,TRBJ1-5,TGCGCCAGCATAAAGGAACTCGGCAATCAGCCCCAGCATTTT,CASIKELGNQPQHF
TRBV5-1,-,-,TRBJ2-3,TGCGCCAGCAGCTTGGAACTAAGTATTGGAGATACGCAGTATTTT,CASSLELSIGDTQYF
TRBV7-9,-,TRBD2,TRBJ2-1,TGTGCCAGTCCTTCTAGCGGGAGGGCCGCCAATGAGCAGTTCTTC,CASPSSGRAANEQFF
TRBV5-1,-,TRBD1,TRBJ1-4,TGCGCCAGCAGCTCCGGGACAGGGAGCATTGATGAAAAACTGTTTTTT,CASSSGTGSIDEKLFF
TRBV5-4,-,-,TRBJ2-3,TGTGCCAGCAGCTTGCGAGTAGCGGGCACAGATACGCAGTATTTT,CASSLRVAGTDTQYF
TRBV15,-,TRBD1,TRBJ2-7,TGTGCCACCAGCAGAGGCCGAGGACAGGGGGCGTTCTACGAGCAGTACTTC,CATSRGRGQGAFYEQYF
TRBV15,-,TRBD1,TRBJ2-5,TGTGCCACCAGCAGTGGAAGACAGGGGTTTCAAGAGACCCAGTACTTC,CATSSGRQGFQETQYF
TRBV19,-,-,TRBJ1-1,TGTGCCAGTAGTAATTCTGGTTACAGGATGAACACTGAAGCTTTCTTT,CASSNSGYRMNTEAFF
TRBV7-9,-,-,TRBJ1-1,TGTGCCAGCAGCTTAGTTCCGGGTGACACTGAAGCTTTCTTT,CASSLVPGDTEAFF
TRBV29-1,-,TRBD1,TRBJ1-4,TGCAGCGTAGGATTGCAGGGGGAGGCTAATGAAAAACTGTTTTTT,CSVGLQGEANEKLFF
TRBV19,-,-,TRBJ2-7,TGTGCCAGTAGTCCTCGGCGGGGGCGCCCCGAGCAGTACTTC,CASSPRRGRPEQYF
TRBV30,once,TRBD2,TRBJ2-7,TGTGCCTGGAGTTGGTATCGGACTAGCGGGAGACTGGACGAGCAGTACTTC,CAWSWYRTSGRLDEQYF
TRBV5-1,-,-,TRBJ1-5,TGCGCCAGCAGCTTAACCGCCGGCAATCAGCCCCAGCATTTT,CASSLTAGNQPQHF
TRBV9,-,-,TRBJ1-1,TGTGCCAGCAGCCCAGTGGGGGTGGGACTTACTGAAGCTTTCTTT,CASSPVGVGLTEAFF
TRBV7-9,-,-,TRBJ2-1,TGTGCCAGCAGCTCAATTGCCAGGGATGAGCAGTTCTTC,CASSSIARDEQFF
TRBV27,-,-,TRBJ2-2,TGTGCCAGCAGTCAACAGTACGGAGTGGATACCGGGGAGCTGTTTTTT,CASSQQYGVDTGELFF
TRBV4-2,once,-,TRBJ2-4,TGTGCCAGCAGCTTGAGCTCAGCCAAAAACATTCAGTACTTC,CASSLSSAKNIQYF
TRBV5-4,-,-,TRBJ1-4,TGTGCCAGCAGCCAGGGTGTGGGGGAAGAAAAACTGTTTTTT,CASSQGVGEEKLFF
TRBV5-6,-,-,TRBJ1-5,TGTGCCAGCAGCTCGTTCCGGGACAGCAATCAGCCCCAGCATTTT,CASSSFRDSNQPQHF
TRBV28,-,-,TRBJ2-3,TGTGCCAGCACCTCGACAGGTGTGACAGATACGCAGTATTTT,CASTSTGVTDTQYF
TRBV19,-,-,TRBJ2-3,TGTGCCAGTAGTATCCACATGGATACGCAGTATTTT,CASSIHMDTQYF
TRBV7-6,-,TRBD1,TRBJ1-3,TGTGCCAGCAGCGCACGACAGGGTGCCTCTGGAAACACCATATATTTT,CASSARQGASGNTIYF
TRBV28,-,-,TRBJ1-5,TGTGCCAGCAGTTCTCTGACGGGAAGGTATCAGCCCCAGCATTTT,CASSSLTGRYQPQHF
TRBV10-3,-,-,TRBJ2-1,TGTGCCATCAACGACCAGAATCCGGGAACCTACAATGAGCAGTTCTTC,CAINDQNPGTYNEQFF
TRBV7-3,-,TRBD1,TRBJ1-1,TGTGCCAGCAGCTTACAGGGGGCGATGGCCACTGAAGCTTTCTTT,CASSLQGAMATEAFF
TRBV5-1,-,-,TRBJ1-1,TGCGCCAGCAGTTTGGGCCCGAGGGACACTGAAGCTTTCTTT,CASSLGPRDTEAFF
TRBV28,-,TRBD2,TRBJ2-1,TGTGCCAGCAGTTTTAGGGTAGCGGGGTACAATGAGCAGTTCTTC,CASSFRVAGYNEQFF
TRBV5-4,-,TRBD1,TRBJ2-1,TGTGCCAGCAGCCCGCCGCGGACAGGGGACTTCAATGAGCAGTTCTTC,CASSPPRTGDFNEQFF
TRBV6-6,once,-,TRBJ2-7,TGTGCCAGCAGTTACTCGGAGTACGTACAGTACTTC,CASSYSEYVQYF
TRBV18,-,-,TRBJ1-1,TGTGCCAGCTCACCACAAGGGGGGCGATCGGGCACTGAAGCTTTCTTT,CASSPQGGRSGTEAFF